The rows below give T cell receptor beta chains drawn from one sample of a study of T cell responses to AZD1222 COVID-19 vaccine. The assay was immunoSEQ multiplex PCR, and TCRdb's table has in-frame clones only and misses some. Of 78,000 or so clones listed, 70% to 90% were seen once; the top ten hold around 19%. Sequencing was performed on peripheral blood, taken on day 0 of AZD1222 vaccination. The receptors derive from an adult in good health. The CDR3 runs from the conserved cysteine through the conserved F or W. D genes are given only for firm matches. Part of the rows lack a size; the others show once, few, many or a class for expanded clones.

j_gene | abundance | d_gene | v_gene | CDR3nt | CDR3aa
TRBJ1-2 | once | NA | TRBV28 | TGTGCCAGCAACCAAGCGCTGCTCAGGACCCCCAGGAGGGGCTACACCTTC | CASNQALLRTPRRGYTF
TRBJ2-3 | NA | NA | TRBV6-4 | TGTGCCAGCAGTGACAGGGGCACAGATACGCAGTATTTT | CASSDRGTDTQYF
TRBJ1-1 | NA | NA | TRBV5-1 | TGCGCCAGCAGCTTGGATCCGATAGGGAGGGGGATGAACACTGAAGCTTTCTTT | CASSLDPIGRGMNTEAFF
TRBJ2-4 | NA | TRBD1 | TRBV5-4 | TGTGCCAGCAGCGGGAACCGGACAGGGAGGGCCAAAAACATTCAGTACTTC | CASSGNRTGRAKNIQYF
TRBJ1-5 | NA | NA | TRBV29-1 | TGCAGCGCGGACAGTGTCAATCAGCCCCAGCATTTT | CSADSVNQPQHF
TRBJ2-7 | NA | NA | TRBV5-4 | TGTGCCAGCAGCTTGGTAGGGTACGAGCAGTACTTC | CASSLVGYEQYF
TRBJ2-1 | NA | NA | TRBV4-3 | TGCGCCAGCAGCCAAGTTAGACATCGGGCCCGAGGCAATGAGCAGTTCTTC | CASSQVRHRARGNEQFF
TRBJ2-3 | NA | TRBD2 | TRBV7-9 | TGTGCCAGCGCGAACCCCCGGGGGGCAGATACGCAGTATTTT | CASANPRGADTQYF
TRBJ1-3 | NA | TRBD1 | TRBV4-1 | TGCGCCAGCAGCCTTTTGCCTCTCGGACAGGGGGCTTCTGGAAACACCATATATTTT | CASSLLPLGQGASGNTIYF
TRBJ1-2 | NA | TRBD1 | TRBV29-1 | TGCAGCGTTTTCGACAGGGTTAACTATGGCTACACCTTC | CSVFDRVNYGYTF
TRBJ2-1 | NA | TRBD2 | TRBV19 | TGTGCCAGTAGTATGGGACTAGCGGTATTGGTTACAGAGCAGTTCTTC | CASSMGLAVLVTEQFF
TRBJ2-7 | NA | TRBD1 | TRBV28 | TGTGCCAGCAGTTTCTCCGGGACAGGGGCCTACGAGCAGTACTTC | CASSFSGTGAYEQYF
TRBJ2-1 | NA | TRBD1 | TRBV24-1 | TGTGCCACCAGTGATGGGACAGGGAGCTCCTACAATGAGCAGTTCTTC | CATSDGTGSSYNEQFF
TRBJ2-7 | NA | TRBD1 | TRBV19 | TGTGCCAGTAGTTGGTCCGGACAGGGAGCCGAGCAGTACTTC | CASSWSGQGAEQYF
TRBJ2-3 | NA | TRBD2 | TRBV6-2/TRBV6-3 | TGTGCCAGCAGCTCTCTAGCGGGAGTTGATACGCAGTATTTT | CASSSLAGVDTQYF
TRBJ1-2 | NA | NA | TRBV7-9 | TGTGCCAGCAGCATCCGGACAGACAACTATGGCTACACCTTC | CASSIRTDNYGYTF
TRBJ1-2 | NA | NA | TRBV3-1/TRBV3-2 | TGTGCCAGCAGCCAAGTTACCGGGGACTATGGCTACACCTTC | CASSQVTGDYGYTF
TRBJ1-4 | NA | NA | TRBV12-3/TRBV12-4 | TGTGCCAGCACTCCGACAGGAAATGAAAAACTGTTTTTT | CASTPTGNEKLFF
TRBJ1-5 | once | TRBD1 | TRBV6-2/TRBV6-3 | TGTGCCAGCAGTTTCTACATTGACAGGGTGTATAGCAATCAGCCCCAGCATTTT | CASSFYIDRVYSNQPQHF
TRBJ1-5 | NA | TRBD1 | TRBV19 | TGTGCCAGTAGTATTAGGACAGGCGGCAATCAGCCCCAGCATTTT | CASSIRTGGNQPQHF
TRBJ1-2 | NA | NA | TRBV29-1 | TGCAGCGTTAATACCGGGCTATTAAGGGGCTACACCTTC | CSVNTGLLRGYTF
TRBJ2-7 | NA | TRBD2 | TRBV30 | TGTGCCTGGAGTCCCCCCCCGACTAGCGGGAGATACGAGCAGTACTTC | CAWSPPPTSGRYEQYF
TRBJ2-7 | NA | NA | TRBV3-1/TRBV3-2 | TGTGCCAGCAGCCAAGGCAGGGGCAGTTCGTACGAGCAGTACTTC | CASSQGRGSSYEQYF
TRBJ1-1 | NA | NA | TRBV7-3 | TGTGCCAGCAGCTTACAGGGGAACACTGAAGCTTTCTTT | CASSLQGNTEAFF
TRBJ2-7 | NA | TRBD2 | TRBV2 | TGTGCCAGCAGCGGGGGGGCCTACGAGCAGTACTTC | CASSGGAYEQYF
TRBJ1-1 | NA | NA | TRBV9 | TGTGCCAGCAGCTCTGGGGGCAACACTGAAGCTTTCTTT | CASSSGGNTEAFF
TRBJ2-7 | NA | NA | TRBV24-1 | TGTGCCACCAGTGATGGGGCGAGGGAGCAGTACTTC | CATSDGAREQYF
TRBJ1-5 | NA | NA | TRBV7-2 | TGTGCCAGCAGCCTGGGACCCTACAATCAGCCCCAGCATTTT | CASSLGPYNQPQHF
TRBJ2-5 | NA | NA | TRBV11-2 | TGTGCCAGCAGCTCTACGACGGGACAAGAGACCCAGTACTTC | CASSSTTGQETQYF
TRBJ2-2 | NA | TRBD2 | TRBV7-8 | TGTGCCAGCAGCTTATACGTAGCGGGGGGGACCTACACCGGGGAGCTGTTTTTT | CASSLYVAGGTYTGELFF
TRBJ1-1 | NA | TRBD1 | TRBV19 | TGTGCCAGTAGTAGATACAGGGGGAACACTGAAGCTTTCTTT | CASSRYRGNTEAFF
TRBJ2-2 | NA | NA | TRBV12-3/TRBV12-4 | TGTGCCAGCAGTAACACCGGGGAGCTGTTTTTT | CASSNTGELFF
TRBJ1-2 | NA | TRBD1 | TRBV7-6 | TGTGCCAGCAGCTCTAGGTCCGGGACAGACTATGGCTACACCTTC | CASSSRSGTDYGYTF
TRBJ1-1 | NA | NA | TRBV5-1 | TGCGCCAGCAGCGGGAGGATGTTGGACACTGAAGCTTTCTTT | CASSGRMLDTEAFF
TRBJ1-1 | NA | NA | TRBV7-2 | TGTGCCAGCAGCTTAGAGGTGGCGGGACCTGAAGCTTTCTTT | CASSLEVAGPEAFF
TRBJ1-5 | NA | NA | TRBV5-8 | TGTGCCAGCAGCCGACCTTCTGCCAATCAGCCCCAGCATTTT | CASSRPSANQPQHF
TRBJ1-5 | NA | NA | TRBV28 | TGTGCCAGCAGTTTAGGGGGGGAGCCCCAGCATTTT | CASSLGGEPQHF
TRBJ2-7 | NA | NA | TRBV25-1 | TGTGCCAGCAGTGAATACGTATCGGAGGAGCAGTACTTC | CASSEYVSEEQYF
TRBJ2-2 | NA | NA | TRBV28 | TGTGCCAGCAGAAAAATGGGGGGCAGCACCGGGGAGCTGTTTTTT | CASRKMGGSTGELFF
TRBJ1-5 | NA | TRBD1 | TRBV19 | TGTGCCAGTAGCTTCAGGGGGAGAAAGGATCAGCCCCAGCATTTT | CASSFRGRKDQPQHF
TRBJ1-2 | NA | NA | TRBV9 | TGTGCCAGCAGCGCGACAGCCCGAATCTCCTTAGACTATGGCTACACCTTC | CASSATARISLDYGYTF
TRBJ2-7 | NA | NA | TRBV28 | TGTGCCAGCCCTCCCAAAGGGGGAGACTACGAGCAGTACTTC | CASPPKGGDYEQYF
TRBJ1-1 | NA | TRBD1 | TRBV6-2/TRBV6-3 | TGTGCCAGCAGTTACACGTACAGGGGGACTGAAGCTTTCTTT | CASSYTYRGTEAFF